The rows below give T cell receptor beta chains drawn from one sample of a study of T cell repertoires in cytomegalovirus infection. TCRdb re-derived calls from the reads in MiXCR, one entry per CDR3 protein. The table lists around 230,000 distinct CDR3 sequences, 35% to 45% of them singletons. For these receptors, no antigen is known. The sample was CD8+ T cells from cultured PBMCs, taken from culture after CMV antigen stimulation. Every receptor here comes from a human donor in good health (CMV status not recorded). Some clones in this sample may be carry-over from other donors' samples. Each CDR3 is given with its conserved first and last residue. D genes are given only for firm matches. Size is stated for part of the rows, as once, few or many counts, or as a class when the clone is expanded.

J,D,size,V,DNA,CDR3
TRBJ2-7,TRBD2,NA,TRBV15,TGTGCCACCAGCAGAGATCAGCGGGAGGGGTACGAGCAGTACTTC,CATSRDQREGYEQYF
TRBJ2-1,TRBD2,few,TRBV27,TGTGCCAGCAGTTCCGGGACTAGCGTATACAATGAGCAGTTCTTC,CASSSGTSVYNEQFF
TRBJ1-4,NA,NA,TRBV11-2,TGTGCCAGCAGTTTGACAAGTAATGAAAAACTGTTTTTT,CASSLTSNEKLFF
TRBJ2-7,TRBD1,few,TRBV7-6,TGTGCCAGCAGCTCCGGGACAGAACAGTACGAGCAGTACTTC,CASSSGTEQYEQYF
TRBJ1-1,TRBD1,NA,TRBV19,TGTGCCAGTAGTATAGCGCGGACAGGGAACACTGAAGCTATCTTT,CASSIARTGNTEAIF
TRBJ1-5,TRBD1,few,TRBV7-8,TGTGCCAGCAGCCCGATGCGAGGACAGGAGTCCTTAAATCAGCCCCAGCATTTT,CASSPMRGQESLNQPQHF
TRBJ2-1,NA,NA,TRBV7-3,TGTGCCAGCAGCTTAGTCGCTGGATCCGCCAATGAGCAGTTCTTC,CASSLVAGSANEQFF
TRBJ1-2,NA,NA,TRBV7-3,TGTGCCAGCAGCCTACAAGGCTCGAATGGCTACACCTTC,CASSLQGSNGYTF
TRBJ1-1,NA,NA,TRBV7-8,TGTGCCAGCAGCTTAGATGTGGATTTCACTGAAGCTTTCTTT,CASSLDVDFTEAFF
TRBJ2-1,TRBD2,few,TRBV7-6,TGTGCCAGCAGCGAACGGGGCAGGACTAGCGGACCCTCCTACAATGAGCAGTTCTTC,CASSERGRTSGPSYNEQFF
TRBJ2-5,TRBD2,NA,TRBV24-1,TGTGCCACCAGTGACGCCAAGCGGGGGTCCTACCAAGAGACCCAGTACTTC,CATSDAKRGSYQETQYF
TRBJ2-3,TRBD2,NA,TRBV7-9,TGTGCCAGCAGCTTGGCGGGAGGCCGAGATACGCAGTATTTT,CASSLAGGRDTQYF
TRBJ2-3,TRBD1,NA,TRBV9,TGTGCCAGCAGCGCGCACAGGGGAGCTAGCACAGATACGCAGTATTTT,CASSAHRGASTDTQYF
TRBJ2-5,TRBD1,NA,TRBV15,TGTGCCACCAGCAGAGAAAACAGGGGGAAGGAGACCCAGTACTTC,CATSRENRGKETQYF
TRBJ2-7,NA,NA,TRBV4-1,TGCGCCAGCAGCCTCTCGGGACAAGGCACCTACGAGCAGTACTTC,CASSLSGQGTYEQYF
TRBJ2-5,TRBD2,many,TRBV7-2,TGTGCCAGCAGCTTACCACCGGGGGGGGACCCCGCCCAGTACTTC,CASSLPPGGDPAQYF
TRBJ1-6,NA,NA,TRBV12-3/TRBV12-4,TGTGCCAGCAGCTACGGACGGAGCTCCTATAATTCACCCCTCCACTTT,CASSYGRSSYNSPLHF
TRBJ1-5,TRBD1,few,TRBV7-9,TGTGCCAGCAGCCTAAGACAGGGGAGACAGCCCCAGCATTTT,CASSLRQGRQPQHF
TRBJ2-1,NA,NA,TRBV19,TGTGCCAGTAGTATTGGCGCAGGTCTCAATGAGCAGTTCTTC,CASSIGAGLNEQFF
TRBJ2-7,NA,few,TRBV27,TGTGCCAGCAGTTTCGGAGCCCCCTACGAGCAGTACTTC,CASSFGAPYEQYF
TRBJ2-3,NA,NA,TRBV19,TGTGCCAGTAGTACAGCCCGGGGCACAGATACGCAGTATTTT,CASSTARGTDTQYF
TRBJ1-5,TRBD1,NA,TRBV27,TGTGCCAGCAGTCCTGGGACAGGGTATAGCAATCAGCCCCAGCATTTT,CASSPGTGYSNQPQHF
TRBJ2-1,NA,few,TRBV7-6,TGTGCCAGCAGCTTAGAACAGGGTGCGTTTAGTGAGCAGTTCTTC,CASSLEQGAFSEQFF
TRBJ1-1,NA,NA,TRBV19,TGTGCCAGTATTGCCCCTGGGGGCACTGAAGCTTTCTTT,CASIAPGGTEAFF
TRBJ1-2,NA,NA,TRBV19,TGTGCCAGTAACCTCCTCACAGACCCCCGGGACCCCAAAGGGTATGGCTACACCTTC,CASNLLTDPRDPKGYGYTF
TRBJ2-7,TRBD1,NA,TRBV27,TGTGCCAGCAGTTTAACAGGGGCCGGGTACGAGCAGTACTTC,CASSLTGAGYEQYF
TRBJ2-7,NA,NA,TRBV7-8,TGTGCCAGCAGCTTAGGGTCGCTGATCTACGAGCAGTACTTC,CASSLGSLIYEQYF
TRBJ2-7,NA,many,TRBV7-8,TGTGCCAGCAGTTATCAGACCTCCTACGAGCAGTACTTC,CASSYQTSYEQYF
TRBJ2-7,NA,few,TRBV2,TGTGCCAGCAGTGAAGAAGGATTTAACGAGCAGTACTTC,CASSEEGFNEQYF
TRBJ1-1,NA,NA,TRBV7-2,TGTGCAAGCAGCTTAGATTCTAGTGGCTCGAACACTGAATCTTTCTTT,CASSLDSSGSNTESFF
TRBJ2-7,NA,NA,TRBV7-9,TGTGCCAGCAGCGCGGACTGGTCCTCCGAGCAGTACTTC,CASSADWSSEQYF
TRBJ2-3,TRBD2,NA,TRBV5-6,TGTGCCAGCAGCTTCGTGACTAGCGGAACCACAGATACGCAGTATTTT,CASSFVTSGTTDTQYF
TRBJ2-3,NA,NA,TRBV2,TGTGCCAGCAGTGAGCGGCCGAGGGGCACAGATACGCAGTATTTT,CASSERPRGTDTQYF
TRBJ1-1,NA,NA,TRBV12-3/TRBV12-4,TGTGCCAGCAGTTATGGTGAAGGGACACCTAAGAACACTGAAGCTTTCTTT,CASSYGEGTPKNTEAFF
TRBJ2-7,NA,NA,TRBV27,TGTGCCAGAAGTTTAAGGGACACCCTCTCCTACGAGCAGTACTTC,CARSLRDTLSYEQYF
TRBJ2-7,NA,NA,TRBV7-9,TGTGCCAGCAGCTTAGTGTCCGAGGGGCCCGTCAAGTACTTC,CASSLVSEGPVKYF
TRBJ2-2,NA,NA,TRBV15,TGTGCCACCAGCCAGGGGGGGGCCAACACCGGGGAGCTGTTTTTT,CATSQGGANTGELFF
TRBJ2-3,TRBD2,NA,TRBV12-3/TRBV12-4,TGTGCCAGCAGTTTTAGCGGGAGGGAGACAGATACGCAGTATTTT,CASSFSGRETDTQYF
TRBJ2-2,NA,few,TRBV15,TGTGCCACCAGCAGAGTAGGGACTTTAAACACCGGGGAGCTGTTTTTT,CATSRVGTLNTGELFF
TRBJ1-1,TRBD1,few,TRBV4-1,TGCGCCAGCAGCCTTGGACAGGCCTACACTGAAGCTTTCTTT,CASSLGQAYTEAFF
TRBJ2-2,TRBD2,NA,TRBV3-1,TGTGCCAGCAGTCCCCGGGCCGGACTAGCGGGACGGACCGGGGAGCTGTTTTTT,CASSPRAGLAGRTGELFF
TRBJ1-1,NA,NA,TRBV6-5,TGTGCCAGCAGACAGGGACGAAAGACTGAAGCTTTCTTT,CASRQGRKTEAFF
TRBJ2-7,TRBD2,once,TRBV20-1,TGCAGTGCTATAGCGGGAGGGCCGAACGAGCAGTACTTC,CSAIAGGPNEQYF
TRBJ1-1,TRBD1,once,TRBV27,TGTGCCAGCAGCCCGGACAGGGGACACACTGAAGCTTTCTTT,CASSPDRGHTEAFF
TRBJ2-7,NA,once,TRBV10-3,TGTGCCATCGGACAACGCCGCGGAGAGGGGATTTACGAGCAGTACTTC,CAIGQRRGEGIYEQYF
TRBJ2-1,NA,once,TRBV14,TGTGCCAGCAGCATAGACTCCTACAATGAGCAGTTCTTC,CASSIDSYNEQFF
TRBJ2-1,NA,few,TRBV7-2,TGTGCCAGCAGCTTGGCGGGTAGGTACGGCGATGAGCAGTTCTTC,CASSLAGRYGDEQFF
TRBJ1-2,NA,NA,TRBV29-1,TGCAGCGTTCCCGAGACGGGTAACTATGGCTACACCTTC,CSVPETGNYGYTF
TRBJ2-5,NA,many,TRBV7-3,TGTGCCAGCAGCTTAAACTCGGGAGAGACCCAGTACTTC,CASSLNSGETQYF
TRBJ2-2,NA,few,TRBV6-5,TGTGCCAGCAGTTACTCGTCGGGAGAAAAGGCCGGGGAGCTGTTTTTT,CASSYSSGEKAGELFF
TRBJ2-5,NA,many,TRBV7-9,TGTGCCAGCAGCTTAGCGGGGCGGGCAGAGACCCAGTACTTC,CASSLAGRAETQYF
TRBJ2-1,NA,many,TRBV7-2,TGTGCCAGCAGGACCCGGGATACGACTAACTACAATGAGCAGTTCTTC,CASRTRDTTNYNEQFF
TRBJ1-1,NA,NA,TRBV4-1,TGCGCCAGCAGCCAAGTTACTAGCAGAGGCACTGAAGCTTTCTTT,CASSQVTSRGTEAFF
TRBJ2-1,NA,NA,TRBV6-8,TGTGCCGTACCGGGGAAGAGTCGATATGAGCAGTTCTTC,CAVPGKSRYEQFF